The next 25 T cell receptor beta chains were all read from a single sample in a study of cytomegalovirus exposure and HLA in healthy donors. PCR primers comprised 60 Vbeta and 13 Jbeta primers. The method was immunoSEQ multiplex PCR; TCRdb's version includes in-frame clones alone and lacks a portion of them. Of fewer than 200,000 clones detected, approximately 81% appear once; the ten largest clones hold roughly 1%. What was sequenced was PBMCs. Receptors were obtained from a man aged 25-40 years in good health and CMV-seronegative.

The V call is TRBV14, the J call TRBJ2-1; possibly TRBD2 for D (5 bases). The CDR3 has 16 residues. Between the trimmed V and J ends, which lost 4 bases and 7 bases, there was a span of 20 bases. In germline, CDR1 is SGHDN, CDR2 FVKESK. The CDR3 region has the DNA TGTGCCAGCAGCCTTGGGCTAGAGGGAGTTTGGAATGAGCAGTTCTTC. Translation: CASSLGLEGVWNEQFF. The full variable domain, with the rest looked up from reference TRBV14 and TRBJ2-1, is EAGVTQFPSHSVIEKGQTVTLRCDPISGHDNLYWYRRVMGKEIKFLLHFVKESKQDESGMPNNRFLAERTGGTYSTLKVQPAELEDSGVYFCASSLGLEGVWNEQFFGPGTRLTVL.

This chain uses TRBV19 with TRBJ1-5, with D perhaps TRBD1 (6 bases). The CDR3 totals 15 residues. V was shortened by 4 bases and J by 1 base, with 11 bases between the two germline ends. Germline assignment: CDR1 LNHDA and CDR2 SQIVND (reference sequence). The chain's CDR3 is CASSTSTGSNQPQHF. The CDR3 bases are TGTGCCAGTAGTACATCAACAGGGAGCAATCAGCCCCAGCATTTT.

The chain combines TRBV4-2 with TRBJ2-5; D unresolved. Germline CDR1 is LGHNA and CDR2 is YNFKEQ. V lost 0 bases and J 4 bases, leaving 6 bases between the germline ends. The CDR3 contains 13 residues. CDR3: CASSQDGRETQYF. Written as DNA, the CDR3 is TGTGCCAGCAGCCAAGATGGGCGAGAGACCCAGTACTTC.

The rearrangement links TRBV5-1 to TRBJ1-6; D possibly corresponds to TRBD1 (5 bases). Germline V gene data show CDR1 as SGHRS and CDR2 as YFSETQ. Trimming shortened V by 0 bases and J by 7 bases, and 11 bases separated the two germline ends. The CDR3 is 15 residues long. The CDR3 is CASSLEQGWNSPLHF. CDR3 bases: TGCGCCAGCAGCTTGGAGCAGGGATGGAATTCACCCCTCCACTTT.

V usage is TRBV7-2 and J usage is TRBJ2-1, with D possibly being TRBD1 (5 bases). The CDR3 spans 12 residues. Trimming took 4 bases from V and 9 from J, leaving 10 bases between them. The germline V gene encodes CDR1 SGHTA and CDR2 FQGNSA. The CDR3 is CASSSHRIEQFF. CDR3 DNA sequence: TGTGCCAGCAGCTCCCACAGGATTGAGCAGTTCTTC.

V is TRBV7-8 and J is TRBJ2-7, with TRBD2 identical over 12 bases. The CDR3 is 13 residues long. The junction had 8 bases not matched to a gene; V was cut back by 5 bases and J by 12 bases. Germline assignment: CDR1 SGHVS and CDR2 FQNEAQ. CDR3 amino acids: CASSARTSGILYF. The CDR3 nucleotides are TGTGCCAGCAGCGCAAGGACTAGCGGGATTTTGTACTTC.

The V gene is TRBV30, the J gene TRBJ1-5, with D maybe TRBD1 (5 bases). The germline gives CDR1 GTSNPN, CDR2 SVGIG (reference sequence). The V and J ends lost 4 bases and 5 bases respectively, with 9 bases between them. This CDR3 is built from 12 residues. CDR3 nucleotides: TGTGCCTGGACCCGGGGGGATCAGCCCCAGCATTTT. Translating it yields CAWTRGDQPQHF.

This chain links TRBV27 with TRBJ2-7, with D tentatively TRBD1 (5 bases). This CDR3 is 13 amino acids long. The V gene lost 0 bases and the J gene lost 6 bases, with 9 bases spanning the gap. The germline gives CDR1 MNHEY, CDR2 SMNVEV (reference sequence). The CDR3 region has the DNA TGTGCCAGCAGTTTATCGGGGCTAGTCGAGCAGTACTTC. Protein product: CASSLSGLVEQYF.

This rearrangement joins TRBV30 to TRBJ2-1, with 10 bases fitting TRBD1. The V and J ends lost 3 bases and 2 bases, in that order; junction bases with no gene match: 7. CDR1 and CDR2 (germline): GTSNPN, SVGIG (reference sequence). This CDR3 comprises 16 residues. The CDR3 loop reads CAWSGDRGRTYNEQFF. CDR3 in DNA: TGTGCCTGGAGCGGGGACAGGGGCCGCACCTACAATGAGCAGTTCTTC.

This clone was counted a few times. Additional DNA sequences in this sample encode the identical CDR3. The chain recombines TRBV6-1 with TRBJ1-6; 8 nucleotides align to TRBD1. The CDR3 runs to 14 residues. Losses at the gene ends were 1 base for V and 10 bases for J; bases not matched to a gene: 3. The germline V gene encodes CDR1 MNHNS and CDR2 SASEGT. The CDR3 region is CASSEGTGSSPLHF. The CDR3, as DNA: TGTGCCAGCAGTGAAGGGACAGGGTCATCACCCCTCCACTTT.

The V call is TRBV18, the J call TRBJ1-1; D is unclear. CDR1 KGHSH and CDR2 LQKENI come from the germline V gene. CDR3 length: 12 residues. V lost 4 bases, J lost 6 bases, and 9 bases lay in between. CDR3 DNA: TGTGCCAGCTCACTGTCCGTCCCTGAAGCTTTCTTT. Its protein is CASSLSVPEAFF.

V and J are TRBV25-1 and TRBJ1-6; tentative D call: TRBD1 (6 bases). Germline assignment: CDR1 MGHDK and CDR2 SYGVNS. V shed 8 bases and J shed 6 bases, with 17 bases lying between them. The CDR3 spans 15 residues. The CDR3 loop is CASRSGGRLNSPLHF. CDR3 in DNA: TGTGCCAGCCGAAGTGGGGGCAGACTTAATTCACCCCTCCACTTT. Full variable domain (remainder filled in from reference TRBV25-1 and TRBJ1-6): EADIYQTPRYLVIGTGKKITLECSQTMGHDKMYWYQQDPGMELHLIHYSYGVNSTEKGDLSSESTVSRIRTEHFPLTLESARPSHTSQYLCASRSGGRLNSPLHFGNGTRLTVT.

The chain employs TRBV6-5 and TRBJ1-1, with 7 bases fitting TRBD1. CDR1 and CDR2 (germline): MNHEY, SVGAGI. The CDR3 sequence is 16 residues long. V dropped 4 bases and J dropped 10; count of bases not matched to a gene: 18. The DNA for the CDR3 is TGTGCCAGCAGTTCCCAGCCGGACAGGTCAGGCCCGGGAGCTTTCTTT. Amino acid sequence: CASSSQPDRSGPGAFF.

V and J are TRBV7-3 and TRBJ2-2; no clear D. V was cut by 5 bases and J by 2 bases, with 3 bases left in between. The CDR3 covers 12 residues. CDR1 is SGHTA and CDR2 is FQGTGA in the germline V gene. The CDR3 sequence is CASSLNTGELFF. As DNA, the CDR3 is TGTGCCAGCAGCCTAAACACCGGGGAGCTGTTTTTT.

J is TRBJ2-7 and V is TRBV27, with 9 nucleotides matching TRBD1. The CDR3 consists of 16 residues. J gave up 6 bases and V 2 bases, and 11 bases lay outside the gene matches. Germline values: CDR1 MNHEY, CDR2 SMNVEV (reference sequence). DNA of the CDR3: TGTGCCAGCAGTTTAGTATTGGGACAGGGCATTAGCGAGCAGTACTTC. This codes for CASSLVLGQGISEQYF.

V gene TRBV14 combines with J gene TRBJ2-7, with no clear D. CDR3 length equals 15 residues. Germline V lookup: CDR1 SGHDN, CDR2 FVKESK. V lost 4 bases to trimming and J lost 4 bases, with 17 bases between them. The CDR3 DNA sequence: TGTGCCAGCAGCCGAGACAACCTAATAGTGTACGAGCAGTACTTC. Its protein is CASSRDNLIVYEQYF. The full variable domain, rest sourced from reference TRBV14 and TRBJ2-7, is EAGVTQFPSHSVIEKGQTVTLRCDPISGHDNLYWYRRVMGKEIKFLLHFVKESKQDESGMPNNRFLAERTGGTYSTLKVQPAELEDSGVYFCASSRDNLIVYEQYFGPGTRLTVT.

V is TRBV5-1 and J is TRBJ2-7; possibly TRBD2 for D (5 bases). Trimming removed 1 base from V and 3 bases from J, with 8 bases in between. This CDR3 spans 13 amino acids. From germline, CDR1 is SGHRS and CDR2 YFSETQ. The CDR3 DNA reads TGCGCCAGCAGCTTGTTGGGAGACTACGAGCAGTACTTC. Protein product: CASSLLGDYEQYF. Filled out from reference TRBV5-1 and TRBJ2-7, the complete variable domain reads KAGVTQTPRYLIKTRGQQVTLSCSPISGHRSVSWYQQTPGQGLQFLFEYFSETQRNKGNFPGRFSGRQFSNSRSEMNVSTLELGDSALYLCASSLLGDYEQYFGPGTRLTVT.

The chain links TRBV19 to TRBJ1-5; D not certain. Germline V gives CDR1 LNHDA, CDR2 SQIVND (reference sequence). The CDR3 length is 12 residues. V lost 9 bases and J lost 2, with 8 bases in between. The CDR3 DNA is TGTGCCAGACGGCAGGGCAATCAGCCCCAGCATTTT. Encoded protein: CARRQGNQPQHF.

Only a few counts were recorded for this clone. The chain employs TRBV6-1 and TRBJ2-7, with TRBD1 matching 9 bases. The CDR3 is 15 amino acids. Trimming removed 1 base from V and 4 bases from J; junction bases left unmatched: 5. Germline V gene lookup returns CDR1 MNHNS and CDR2 SASEGT. In DNA, the CDR3 is TGTGCCAGCAGTGAAGAACAGGGGGCTATGTACGAGCAGTACTTC. Protein product: CASSEEQGAMYEQYF.

The chain joins TRBV5-4 to TRBJ2-2; 12 positions match TRBD2. This CDR3 is 17 amino acids long. V lost 3 bases to trimming and J lost 1 base; unmatched junction nucleotides: 4. Germline CDR1 is SGHNT and CDR2 is YYREEE (reference sequence). CDR3 sequence: CASSSGLAGMNTGELFF. CDR3 in DNA: TGTGCCAGCAGCTCCGGACTAGCGGGGATGAACACCGGGGAGCTGTTTTTT.

The chain carries TRBV19 and TRBJ1-5; D call uncertain. The CDR3 spans 14 residues. V gave up 3 bases and J gave up 5 bases, with 11 bases separating them. Germline V gene lookup returns CDR1 LNHDA and CDR2 SQIVND (reference sequence). The CDR3 nucleotides read TGTGCCAGTAGTATTTCCAGGCGGGATCAGCCCCAGCATTTT. It specifies CASSISRRDQPQHF.

The chain is built from TRBV4-2 and TRBJ1-4; TRBD1 matches 7 bases. V lost 3 bases, J lost 4 bases, and 5 bases stayed unmatched. Germline V gives CDR1 LGHNA, CDR2 YNFKEQ. This CDR3 has 15 residues. The CDR3 region is CASSQPGQLNEKLFF. The CDR3 DNA sequence: TGTGCCAGCAGCCAGCCGGGACAGCTTAATGAAAAACTGTTTTTT.

The chain joins TRBV7-6 to TRBJ1-3, with D hard to call. In germline, CDR1 is SGHVS, CDR2 FNYEAQ. Trimming took 5 bases from V and 0 from J, leaving 17 bases between them. This CDR3 contains 17 residues. The CDR3 protein is CASSLVTATSSGNTIYF. CDR3 nucleotides: TGTGCCAGCAGCCTAGTCACAGCCACTAGCTCTGGAAACACCATATATTTT.

The chain couples TRBV7-2 to TRBJ2-3, with D tentatively TRBD1 (6 bases). Germline lookup yields CDR1 SGHTA and CDR2 FQGNSA. Trimming cost V 5 bases and J 4 bases, with 10 bases left between them. The CDR3 consists of 13 residues. CDR3 amino acids: CASSRDTSDTQYF. Here the CDR3 DNA reads TGTGCCAGCAGCAGGGACACCTCAGATACGCAGTATTTT. The full variable domain, in which reference TRBV7-2 and TRBJ2-3 provide the parts outside the CDR3, is GAGVSQSPSNKVTEKGKDVELRCDPISGHTALYWYRQSLGQGLEFLIYFQGNSAPDKSGLPSDRFSAERTGGSVSTLTIQRTQQEDSAVYLCASSRDTSDTQYFGPGTRLTVL.

The CDR3 is CASSPTGYGYTF. In DNA, the CDR3 is TGTGCCAGCTCACCAACAGGGTACGGCTACACCTTC. The chain joins TRBV18 to TRBJ1-2, with D maybe TRBD1 (6 bases). Trimming took 2 bases from V and 8 from J, leaving 9 bases between them. Germline-derived CDR1 and CDR2 are KGHSH and LQKENI. The CDR3 covers 12 residues.